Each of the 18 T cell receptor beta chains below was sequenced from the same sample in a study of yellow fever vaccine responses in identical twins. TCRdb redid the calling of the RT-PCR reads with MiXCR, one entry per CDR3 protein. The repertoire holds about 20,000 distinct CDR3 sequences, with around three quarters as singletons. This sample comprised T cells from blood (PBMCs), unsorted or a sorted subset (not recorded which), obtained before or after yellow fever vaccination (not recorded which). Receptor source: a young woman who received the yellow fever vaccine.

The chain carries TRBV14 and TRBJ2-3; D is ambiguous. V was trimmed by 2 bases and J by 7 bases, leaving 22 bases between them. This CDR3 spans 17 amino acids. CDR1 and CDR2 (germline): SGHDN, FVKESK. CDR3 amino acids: CASSQPSVSWGWNTQYF. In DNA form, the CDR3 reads TGTGCCAGCAGCCAACCCTCCGTGAGTTGGGGTTGGAATACGCAGTATTTT.

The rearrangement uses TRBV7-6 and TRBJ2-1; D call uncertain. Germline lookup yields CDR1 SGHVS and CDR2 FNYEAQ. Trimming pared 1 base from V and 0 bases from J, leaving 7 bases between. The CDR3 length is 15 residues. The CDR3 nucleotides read TGTGCCAGCAGCTTAGTTACCGGCTCCTACAATGAGCAGTTCTTC. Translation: CASSLVTGSYNEQFF.

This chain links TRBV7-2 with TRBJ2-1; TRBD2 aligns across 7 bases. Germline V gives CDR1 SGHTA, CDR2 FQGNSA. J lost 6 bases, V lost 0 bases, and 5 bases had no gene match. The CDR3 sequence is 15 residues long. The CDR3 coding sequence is TGTGCCAGCAGCTTAGCGCGCCTAGCGGCCAATGAGCAGTTCTTC. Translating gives CASSLARLAANEQFF.

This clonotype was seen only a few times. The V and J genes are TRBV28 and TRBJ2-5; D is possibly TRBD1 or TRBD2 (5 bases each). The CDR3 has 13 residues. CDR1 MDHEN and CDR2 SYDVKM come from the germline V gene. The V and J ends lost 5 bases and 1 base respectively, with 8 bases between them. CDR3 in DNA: TGTGCCAGCAGTGAGGGGTCCCAAGAGACCCAGTACTTC. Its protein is CASSEGSQETQYF.

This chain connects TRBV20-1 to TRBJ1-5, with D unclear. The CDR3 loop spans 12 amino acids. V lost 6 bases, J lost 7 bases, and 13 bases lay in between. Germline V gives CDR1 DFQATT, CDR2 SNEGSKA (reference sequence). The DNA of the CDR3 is TGCAGTGCCCACCTAAGTGGGCAGCCCCAGCATTTT. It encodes CSAHLSGQPQHF.

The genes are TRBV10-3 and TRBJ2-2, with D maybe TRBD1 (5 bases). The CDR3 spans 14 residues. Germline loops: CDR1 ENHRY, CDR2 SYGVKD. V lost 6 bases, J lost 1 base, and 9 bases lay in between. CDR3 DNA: TGTGCCATCAGCAGGGTGGGGAACACCGGGGAGCTGTTTTTT. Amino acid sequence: CAISRVGNTGELFF.

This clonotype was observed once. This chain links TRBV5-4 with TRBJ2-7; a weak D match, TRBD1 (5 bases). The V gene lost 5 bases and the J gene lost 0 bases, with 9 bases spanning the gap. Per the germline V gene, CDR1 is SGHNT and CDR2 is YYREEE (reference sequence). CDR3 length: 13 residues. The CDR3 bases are TGTGCCAGCAGACCAACAGGCTCCTACGAGCAGTACTTC. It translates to CASRPTGSYEQYF.

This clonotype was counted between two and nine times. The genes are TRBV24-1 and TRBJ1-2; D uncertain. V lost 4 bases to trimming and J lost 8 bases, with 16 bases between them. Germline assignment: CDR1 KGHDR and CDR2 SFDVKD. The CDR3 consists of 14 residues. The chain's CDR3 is CATSERTQLMGYTF. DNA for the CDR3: TGTGCCACCAGTGAGAGGACTCAACTCATGGGCTACACCTTC.

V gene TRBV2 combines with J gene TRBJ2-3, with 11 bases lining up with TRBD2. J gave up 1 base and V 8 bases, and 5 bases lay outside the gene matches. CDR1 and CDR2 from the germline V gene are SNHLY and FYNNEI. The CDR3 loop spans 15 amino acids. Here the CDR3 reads CASGKLAGGTDTQYF. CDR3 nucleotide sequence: TGTGCCAGCGGCAAACTAGCGGGAGGCACAGATACGCAGTATTTT.

CDR3 nucleotides: TGTGCCAGCAGTTTAGGGAATGAGCAGTTCTTC. Translated: CASSLGNEQFF. The gene calls are TRBV12-3 or TRBV12-4 and TRBJ2-1; D not resolved. V was shortened by 1 base and J by 7 bases, with 2 bases between the two germline ends. This CDR3 comprises 11 residues.

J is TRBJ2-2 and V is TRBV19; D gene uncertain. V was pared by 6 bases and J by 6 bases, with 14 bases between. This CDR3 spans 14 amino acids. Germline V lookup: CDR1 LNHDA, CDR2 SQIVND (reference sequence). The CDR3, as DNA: TGTGCCAGTAGGGCGTCTTCCCTGGCCGGGGAGCTGTTTTTT. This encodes CASRASSLAGELFF.

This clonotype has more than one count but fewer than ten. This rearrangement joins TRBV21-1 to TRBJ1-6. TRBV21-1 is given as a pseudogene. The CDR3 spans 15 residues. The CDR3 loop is CASSKGVRINSPLHF. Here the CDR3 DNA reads TGTGCCAGCAGCAAAGGCGTCAGAATAAATTCACCCCTCCACTTT.

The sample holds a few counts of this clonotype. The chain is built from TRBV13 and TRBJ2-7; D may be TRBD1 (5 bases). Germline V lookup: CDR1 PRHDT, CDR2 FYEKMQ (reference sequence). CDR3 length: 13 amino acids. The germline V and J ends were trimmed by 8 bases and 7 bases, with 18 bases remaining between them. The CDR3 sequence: CASEKDPRGEQYF. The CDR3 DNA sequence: TGTGCCAGCGAGAAGGACCCAAGGGGTGAGCAGTACTTC.

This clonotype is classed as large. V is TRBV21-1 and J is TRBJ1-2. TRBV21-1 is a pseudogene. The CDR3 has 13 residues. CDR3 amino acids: CASSKEGNYGYTF. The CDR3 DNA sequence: TGTGCCAGCAGCAAGGAGGGCAACTATGGCTACACCTTC.

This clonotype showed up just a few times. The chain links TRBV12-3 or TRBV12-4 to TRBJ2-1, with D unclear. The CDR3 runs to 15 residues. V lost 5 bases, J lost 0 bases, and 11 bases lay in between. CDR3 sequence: CASSPQESSYNEQFF. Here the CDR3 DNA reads TGTGCCAGCAGTCCCCAGGAGAGCTCCTACAATGAGCAGTTCTTC.

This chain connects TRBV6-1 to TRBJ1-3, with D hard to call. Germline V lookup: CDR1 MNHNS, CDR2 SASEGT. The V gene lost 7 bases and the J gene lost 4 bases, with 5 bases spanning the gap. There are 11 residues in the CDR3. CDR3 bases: TGTGCCAGCATCAAGGGAAACACCATATATTTT. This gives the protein CASIKGNTIYF.

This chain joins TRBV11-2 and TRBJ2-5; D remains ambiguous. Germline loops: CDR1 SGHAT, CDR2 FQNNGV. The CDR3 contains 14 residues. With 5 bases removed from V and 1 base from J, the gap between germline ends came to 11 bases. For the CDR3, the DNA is TGTGCCAGCAGCCCGGCTTTAGTCCAAGAGACCCAGTACTTC. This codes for CASSPALVQETQYF. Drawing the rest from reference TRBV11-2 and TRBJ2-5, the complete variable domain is EAGVAQSPRYKIIEKRQSVAFWCNPISGHATLYWYQQILGQGPKLLIQFQNNGVVDDSQLPKDRFSAERLKGVDSTLKIQPAKLEDSAVYLCASSPALVQETQYFGPGTRLLVL.

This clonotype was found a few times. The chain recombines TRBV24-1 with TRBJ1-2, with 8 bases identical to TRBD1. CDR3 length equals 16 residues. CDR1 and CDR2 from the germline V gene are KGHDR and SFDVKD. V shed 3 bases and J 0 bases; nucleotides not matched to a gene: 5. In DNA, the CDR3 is TGTGCCACCAGTGATAAACGGGACAGGCCTAACTATGGCTACACCTTC. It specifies CATSDKRDRPNYGYTF.